This T cell receptor beta chain was obtained from a study of T-cell memory formation after mild COVID-19. General observations from the study: CD4+ contracting clones were mainly CM and EM; CD8+ ones, EMRA. Clones shrinking from day 15 to 85 showed even CD4/CD8 mixes; later expanders tilted CD4+. Memory from before infection featured some responding clones, which suggests cross-reactive memory joined.

This clonotype was counted a single time. As yet, its antigen is unknown. The germline V gene has CDR1 MNHEY and CDR2 SVGEGT. Deletions cut 2 bases from V and 2 bases from J, with 7 bases between. The CDR3 spans 14 residues. 5'RACE, which relied on constant-segment primers, yielded TCR alpha and TCR beta cDNA libraries carrying sample barcodes and UMIs. TCRdb ran MiXCR on the 5' RACE reads and lists one entry per CDR3 protein. The profile covers 300,000 to 350,000 distinct CDR3 sequences, with approximately 19% appearing a single time and over 20% taken by the ten largest. Sequenced: PBMCs or a T cell subset sorted from them (not recorded which). The rearrangement joins TRBV6-2 or TRBV6-3 to TRBJ2-4, with D tentatively TRBD2 (5 bases). The receptor was derived from a man aged 18 to 29 who had mild COVID-19 (a few samples of this study predate the infection). Cell type and time point are not known. The DNA for the CDR3 is TGTGCCAGCAGTTACGGGAGTACCAAAAACATTCAGTACTTC. Its translation: CASSYGSTKNIQYF.